The rows below give T cell receptor beta chains drawn from one sample of a study of T-cell memory formation after mild COVID-19. In TCRdb, the 5' RACE reads were re-called with MiXCR into one record per CDR3 protein. Among about 210,000 distinct CDR3 sequences listed, under 30% were seen once. The source material was PBMCs or a T cell subset sorted from them (not recorded which). All receptors come from an adult woman who had mild COVID-19 (a few samples of this study predate the infection). Cell type and time point are not known. Both conserved end residues are part of each CDR3. The order of the fields is D gene, clone size, J gene, V gene, CDR3 protein, CDR3 DNA. D genes are given only for firm matches. Clone size is not always given. Where it is, it says once, few, many or a class for expanded clones.

TRBD2,few,TRBJ2-7,TRBV20-1,CSARDGRGGTYEQYF,TGCAGTGCTAGAGATGGACGGGGGGGTACCTACGAGCAGTACTTC
NA,NA,TRBJ1-2,TRBV18,CASSPSPTPDYGYTF,TGTGCCAGCTCACCTTCCCCAACCCCGGACTATGGCTACACCTTC
NA,few,TRBJ1-1,TRBV5-6,CASSLRRTAEAFF,TGTGCCAGCAGCTTACGACGGACGGCTGAAGCTTTCTTT
NA,NA,TRBJ1-5,TRBV6-5,CASGAGSNQPQHF,TGTGCCAGCGGGGCGGGAAGCAATCAGCCCCAGCATTTT
NA,few,TRBJ2-7,TRBV9,CASSVDGYDEQYF,TGTGCCAGCAGCGTAGATGGCTACGACGAGCAGTACTTC
NA,NA,TRBJ2-1,TRBV18,CASSPSLSGLYNEQFF,TGTGCCAGCTCACCCTCACTCAGCGGGTTATACAATGAGCAGTTCTTC
NA,many,TRBJ1-3,TRBV7-3,CASSLLGTAGNTIYF,TGTGCCAGCAGCTTGCTCGGGACGGCTGGAAACACCATATATTTT
TRBD1,NA,TRBJ2-3,TRBV24-1,CATSDQRGPRVDTQYF,TGTGCCACCAGTGACCAAAGGGGGCCGCGAGTAGATACGCAGTATTTT
NA,NA,TRBJ1-1,TRBV11-2,CASSLGGVDWRGTEAFF,TGTGCCAGCAGCTTAGGAGGGGTGGACTGGAGAGGAACTGAAGCTTTCTTT
TRBD2,NA,TRBJ2-3,TRBV7-8,CASSSFHLAGGLDTQYF,TGTGCCAGCAGCTCCTTTCACTTAGCGGGAGGGCTAGATACGCAGTATTTT
TRBD2,NA,TRBJ2-1,TRBV18,CASSPPLAGIYNEQFF,TGTGCCAGCTCACCACCGCTAGCGGGGATCTACAATGAGCAGTTCTTC
TRBD1,many,TRBJ2-1,TRBV5-1,CASSLTGGSYNEQFF,TGCGCCAGCAGCTTGACAGGGGGCTCCTACAATGAGCAGTTCTTC
NA,NA,TRBJ1-5,TRBV4-2,CASSQDPPGRPQPQHF,TGTGCCAGCAGCCAAGATCCCCCAGGAAGGCCCCAGCCCCAGCATTTT
NA,NA,TRBJ2-1,TRBV5-1,CASSSGTRTYNEQFF,TGCGCCAGCAGCTCCGGGACGAGGACTTACAATGAGCAGTTCTTC
NA,few,TRBJ1-1,TRBV11-1,CASSLGGITEAFF,TGTGCCAGCAGCTTGGGGGGAATCACTGAAGCTTTCTTT
NA,few,TRBJ2-7,TRBV5-1,CASSLEAGHYEQYF,TGCGCCAGCAGCTTGGAGGCAGGACATTACGAGCAGTACTTC
TRBD2,NA,TRBJ2-5,TRBV3-1,CASSPVRTSGRARGETQYF,TGTGCCAGCAGCCCCGTCCGCACTAGCGGGAGGGCCCGGGGAGAGACCCAGTACTTC
NA,NA,TRBJ2-7,TRBV15,CATSRDRGRGYEQYF,TGTGCCACCAGCAGAGATCGGGGCAGGGGCTACGAGCAGTACTTC
TRBD2,once,TRBJ2-1,TRBV11-2,CASSLVPGGGNEQFF,TGTGCCAGCAGCTTAGTTCCGGGAGGGGGTAATGAGCAGTTCTTC
TRBD1,NA,TRBJ2-5,TRBV6-5,CASSRRQGGATQYF,TGTGCCAGCAGTCGTCGACAGGGGGGTGCGACCCAGTACTTC
NA,NA,TRBJ1-4,TRBV20-1,CSARSGSATNEKLFF,TGCAGTGCTAGATCGGGCAGCGCAACTAATGAAAAACTGTTTTTT
TRBD2,NA,TRBJ2-1,TRBV10-3,CAIRSAGRVDNGQFF,TGTGCCATCAGGAGCGCGGGGAGGGTCGACAATGGGCAGTTCTTC
TRBD1,few,TRBJ1-1,TRBV6-2/TRBV6-3,CASSYSRDRGGNTEAFF,TGTGCCAGCAGTTACTCGCGGGACAGGGGAGGGAACACTGAAGCTTTCTTT
NA,NA,TRBJ2-7,TRBV7-2,CASSQQGTGYEQYF,TGTGCCAGCAGCCAACAGGGTACGGGCTACGAGCAGTACTTC
TRBD2,few,TRBJ2-3,TRBV7-9,CASSAYLGLAGPDTQYF,TGTGCCAGCAGCGCATACCTTGGACTAGCGGGACCAGATACGCAGTATTTT
TRBD1,NA,TRBJ1-1,TRBV12-3/TRBV12-4,CASSFGTGGLWGEAFF,TGTGCCAGCAGTTTTGGGACAGGTGGTCTGTGGGGAGAAGCTTTCTTT
NA,NA,TRBJ1-5,TRBV2,CASKFGGAGNQPQHF,TGTGCCAGCAAATTCGGGGGCGCCGGCAATCAGCCCCAGCATTTT
NA,NA,TRBJ2-7,TRBV25-1,CASSDNHFYEQYF,TGTGCCAGCAGTGATAACCACTTCTACGAGCAGTACTTC
TRBD2,few,TRBJ2-4,TRBV7-8,CASSPAGLAQDIQYF,TGTGCCAGCAGCCCGGCGGGACTAGCCCAGGACATTCAGTACTTC
NA,NA,TRBJ2-1,TRBV10-3,CAISLEIQDEQFF,TGTGCCATCAGTCTAGAGATCCAGGATGAGCAGTTCTTC
NA,few,TRBJ2-7,TRBV12-3/TRBV12-4,CASSFTPRREYEQYF,TGTGCCAGCAGTTTCACCCCCAGGAGAGAGTACGAGCAGTACTTC
NA,NA,TRBJ1-4,TRBV5-6,CASSNKGKLFF,TGTGCCAGCAGCAACAAAGGAAAACTGTTTTTT
NA,NA,TRBJ2-3,TRBV12-3/TRBV12-4,CASGLITDPTDTQYF,TGTGCCAGCGGCCTCATAACAGACCCCACAGATACGCAGTATTTT
NA,NA,TRBJ1-5,TRBV7-9,CASSKGGNPNQPQHF,TGTGCCAGCAGCAAAGGGGGGAACCCCAATCAGCCCCAGCATTTT
TRBD1,NA,TRBJ1-2,TRBV7-2,CASSPDRVYGYTF,TGTGCCAGCAGCCCGGACAGGGTCTATGGCTACACCTTC
NA,few,TRBJ1-5,TRBV6-2/TRBV6-3,CASSRTLEWGNQPQHF,TGTGCCAGCAGCCGGACACTCGAATGGGGAAATCAGCCCCAGCATTTT
TRBD2,few,TRBJ2-3,TRBV29-1,CSVVPSGSFTDTQYF,TGCAGCGTTGTGCCCAGCGGGAGTTTCACAGATACGCAGTATTTT
NA,once,TRBJ2-5,TRBV12-3/TRBV12-4,CASSWATGQETQYF,TGTGCCAGCAGTTGGGCGACAGGACAAGAGACCCAGTACTTC
NA,few,TRBJ1-2,TRBV5-6,CASSLLLTNGYTF,TGTGCCAGCAGCTTGTTACTCACTAACGGCTACACCTTC
NA,NA,TRBJ2-7,TRBV7-6,CASTPLPGINHEQYF,TGTGCCAGCACCCCGCTCCCGGGGATCAACCACGAGCAGTACTTC
TRBD2,few,TRBJ2-3,TRBV7-2,CASSLLAGVTDTQYF,TGTGCCAGCAGCTTACTAGCGGGGGTCACAGATACGCAGTATTTT
NA,few,TRBJ1-1,TRBV20-1,CSARDYGQGYGVNTEAFF,TGCAGTGCTAGAGATTATGGTCAGGGGTACGGGGTGAACACTGAAGCTTTCTTT
TRBD2,once,TRBJ2-1,TRBV10-3,CAISGETSGRPYNEQFF,TGTGCCATCAGTGGTGAGACTAGCGGGAGACCCTACAATGAGCAGTTCTTC
TRBD2,NA,TRBJ2-5,TRBV5-1,CASSLGGSGVQETQYF,TGCGCCAGCAGCTTGGGAGGTAGCGGGGTCCAAGAGACCCAGTACTTC
NA,NA,TRBJ2-3,TRBV30,CAWSGGGTDTQYF,TGTGCCTGGAGTGGGGGCGGGACAGATACGCAGTATTTT
NA,once,TRBJ2-5,TRBV7-9,CASSWRGAQETQYF,TGTGCCAGCAGCTGGAGGGGGGCCCAAGAGACCCAGTACTTC
TRBD2,few,TRBJ2-7,TRBV6-2/TRBV6-3,CASSYGGSSGEQYF,TGTGCCAGCAGCTACGGGGGGTCTTCCGGGGAGCAGTACTTC
TRBD2,few,TRBJ2-1,TRBV12-3/TRBV12-4,CASSLAWEGVNEQFF,TGTGCCAGCAGTTTAGCGTGGGAGGGCGTAAATGAGCAGTTCTTC
NA,few,TRBJ2-1,TRBV11-3,CASSIPSRREQFF,TGTGCCAGCAGCATCCCTAGCCGGAGGGAGCAGTTCTTC
NA,NA,TRBJ1-6,TRBV20-1,CSARGAGDNSPLHF,TGCAGTGCTAGAGGAGCAGGGGATAATTCACCCCTCCACTTT
NA,few,TRBJ2-2,TRBV7-9,CASSLAGGGSQVGELFF,TGTGCCAGCAGCTTAGCCGGAGGGGGGTCCCAAGTCGGGGAGCTGTTTTTT
NA,NA,TRBJ2-7,TRBV12-3/TRBV12-4,CASSPWRGKYEQYF,TGTGCCAGCAGCCCTTGGCGGGGCAAATACGAGCAGTACTTC